The T cell receptor beta chain under discussion was sequenced for a study of beta chain features in type 1 diabetes. The isolated RNA, all of it, was reverse transcribed, so expressed TCRB transcripts were what got sequenced. Some clones are missing from TCRdb's copy, which holds only in-frame ones; the method was immunoSEQ multiplex PCR. The sample holds about 160,000 clones, 10% seen once. Findings and caveats of the study: All four CD4+ subsets from Type 1 diabetes patients carried moderately but significantly shorter TCRB CDR3s.

Note on this clone: The antigen is unknown.

The specimen was central memory CD4+ T cells from blood. The clonotype comes from a man aged 25-45 years with type 1 diabetes.

The CDR3 spells CASSGDRENRAAFF. CDR3 DNA: TGTGCCAGCAGCGGTGACAGGGAAAATCGTGCGGCTTTCTTT. The gene calls are TRBV5-4 and TRBJ1-1, with 7 bases that match TRBD1. This CDR3 contains 14 residues. V trimming: 4 bases; J trimming: 11 bases; junction bases outside the gene matches: 14. Germline CDR1 and CDR2: SGHNT and YYREEE (reference sequence).